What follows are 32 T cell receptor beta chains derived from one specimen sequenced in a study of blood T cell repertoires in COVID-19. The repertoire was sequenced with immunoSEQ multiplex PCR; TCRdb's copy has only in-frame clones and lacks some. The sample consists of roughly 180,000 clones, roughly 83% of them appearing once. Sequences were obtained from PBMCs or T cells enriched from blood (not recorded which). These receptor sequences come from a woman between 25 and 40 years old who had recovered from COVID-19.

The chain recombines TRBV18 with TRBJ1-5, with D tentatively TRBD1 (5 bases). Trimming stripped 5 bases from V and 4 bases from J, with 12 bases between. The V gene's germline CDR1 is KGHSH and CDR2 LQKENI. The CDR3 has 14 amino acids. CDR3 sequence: CASSVGVPNQPQHF. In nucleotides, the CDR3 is TGTGCCAGCTCAGTAGGGGTCCCGAATCAGCCCCAGCATTTT.

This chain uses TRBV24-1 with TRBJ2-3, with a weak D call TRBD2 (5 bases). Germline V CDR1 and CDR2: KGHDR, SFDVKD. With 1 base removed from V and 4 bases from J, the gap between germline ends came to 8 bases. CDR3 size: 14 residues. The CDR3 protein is CATSDFPGADTQYF. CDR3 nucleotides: TGTGCCACCAGTGATTTCCCCGGGGCAGATACGCAGTATTTT.

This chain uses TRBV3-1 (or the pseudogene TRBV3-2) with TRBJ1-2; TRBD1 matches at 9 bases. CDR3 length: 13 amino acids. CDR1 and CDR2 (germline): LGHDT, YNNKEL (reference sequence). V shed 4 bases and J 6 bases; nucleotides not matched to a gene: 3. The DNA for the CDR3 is TGTGCCAGCAGCCTCACAGGGGGCGATGGCTACACCTTC. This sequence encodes CASSLTGGDGYTF.

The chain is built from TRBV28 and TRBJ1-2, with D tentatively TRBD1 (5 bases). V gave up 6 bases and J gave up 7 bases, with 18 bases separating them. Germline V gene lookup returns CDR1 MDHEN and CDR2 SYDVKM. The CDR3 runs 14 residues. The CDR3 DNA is TGTGCCAGCAGCCCAGGACGGGGGACGACTGGCTACACCTTC. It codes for CASSPGRGTTGYTF.

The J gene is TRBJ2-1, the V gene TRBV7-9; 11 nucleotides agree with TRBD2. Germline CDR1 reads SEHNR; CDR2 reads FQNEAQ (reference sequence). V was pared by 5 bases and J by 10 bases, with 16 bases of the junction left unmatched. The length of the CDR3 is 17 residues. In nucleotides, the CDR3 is TGTGCCAGCAGCCCTACTAGCGGGAGTCCAACAGGCCCCGAGCAGTTCTTC. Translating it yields CASSPTSGSPTGPEQFF.

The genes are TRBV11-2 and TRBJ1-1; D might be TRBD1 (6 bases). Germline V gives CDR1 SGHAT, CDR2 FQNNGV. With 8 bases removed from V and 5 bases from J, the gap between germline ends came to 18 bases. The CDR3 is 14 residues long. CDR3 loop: CASSSQGGGTEAFF. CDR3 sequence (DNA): TGTGCCAGCTCCTCCCAAGGGGGTGGTACTGAAGCTTTCTTT.

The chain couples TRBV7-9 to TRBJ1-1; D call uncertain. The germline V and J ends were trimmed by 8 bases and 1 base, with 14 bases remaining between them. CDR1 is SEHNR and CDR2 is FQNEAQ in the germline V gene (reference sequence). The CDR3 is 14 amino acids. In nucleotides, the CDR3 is TGTGCCAGCCGTTTTCAGGAAGGGAACACTGAAGCTTTCTTT. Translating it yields CASRFQEGNTEAFF.

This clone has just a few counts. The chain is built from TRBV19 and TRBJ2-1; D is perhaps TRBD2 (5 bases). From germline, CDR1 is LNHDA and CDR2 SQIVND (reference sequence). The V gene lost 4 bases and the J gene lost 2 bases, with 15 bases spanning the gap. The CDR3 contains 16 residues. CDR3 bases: TGTGCCAGTAGTAGACTAAGCGAGGCCCCCTACAATGAGCAGTTCTTC. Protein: CASSRLSEAPYNEQFF.

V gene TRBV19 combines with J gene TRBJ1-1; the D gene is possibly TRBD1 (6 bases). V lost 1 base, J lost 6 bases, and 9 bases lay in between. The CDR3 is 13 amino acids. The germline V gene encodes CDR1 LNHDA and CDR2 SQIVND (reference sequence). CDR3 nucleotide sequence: TGTGCCAGTAGTATAGTACAGGGACCTGAAGCTTTCTTT. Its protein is CASSIVQGPEAFF.

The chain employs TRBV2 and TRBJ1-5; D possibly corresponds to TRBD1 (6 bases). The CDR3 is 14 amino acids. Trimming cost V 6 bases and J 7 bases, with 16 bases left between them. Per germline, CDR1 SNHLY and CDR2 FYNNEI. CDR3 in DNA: TGTGCCAGCAGCAGACAGGCCGACCGACAGCCCCAGCATTTT. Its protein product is CASSRQADRQPQHF.

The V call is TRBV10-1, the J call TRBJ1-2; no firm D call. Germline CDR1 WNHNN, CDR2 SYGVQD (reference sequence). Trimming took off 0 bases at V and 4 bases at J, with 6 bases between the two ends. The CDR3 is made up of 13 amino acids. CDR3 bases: TGCGCCAGCAGTGAGTCGCACAGCTATGGCTACACCTTC. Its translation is CASSESHSYGYTF.

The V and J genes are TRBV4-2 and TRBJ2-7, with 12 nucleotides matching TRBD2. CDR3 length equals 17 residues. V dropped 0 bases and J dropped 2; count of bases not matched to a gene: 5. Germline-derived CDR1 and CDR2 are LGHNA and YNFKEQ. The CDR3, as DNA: TGTGCCAGCAGCCAAGAAAGTCGGACTAGCGGGGCCTACGAGCAGTACTTC. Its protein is CASSQESRTSGAYEQYF.

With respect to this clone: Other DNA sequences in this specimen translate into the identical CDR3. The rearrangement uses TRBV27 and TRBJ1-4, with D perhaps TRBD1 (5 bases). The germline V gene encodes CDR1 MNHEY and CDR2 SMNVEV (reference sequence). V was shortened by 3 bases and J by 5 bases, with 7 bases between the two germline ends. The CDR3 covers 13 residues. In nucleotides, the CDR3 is TGTGCCAGCAGTTTGCAGGGAAATGAAAAACTGTTTTTT. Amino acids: CASSLQGNEKLFF.

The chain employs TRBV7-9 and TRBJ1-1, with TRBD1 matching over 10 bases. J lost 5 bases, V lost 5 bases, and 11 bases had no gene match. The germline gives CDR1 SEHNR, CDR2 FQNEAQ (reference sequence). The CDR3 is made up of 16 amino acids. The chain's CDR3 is CASSTGTGARWTEAFF. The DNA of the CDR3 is TGTGCCAGCAGCACCGGGACAGGGGCCAGGTGGACTGAAGCTTTCTTT.

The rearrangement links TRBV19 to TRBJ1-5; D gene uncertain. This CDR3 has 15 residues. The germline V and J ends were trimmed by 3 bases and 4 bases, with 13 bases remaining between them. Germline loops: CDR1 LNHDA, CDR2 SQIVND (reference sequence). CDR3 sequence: CASSILGSENQPQHF. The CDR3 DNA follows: TGTGCCAGTAGTATCTTAGGGAGTGAAAATCAGCCCCAGCATTTT.

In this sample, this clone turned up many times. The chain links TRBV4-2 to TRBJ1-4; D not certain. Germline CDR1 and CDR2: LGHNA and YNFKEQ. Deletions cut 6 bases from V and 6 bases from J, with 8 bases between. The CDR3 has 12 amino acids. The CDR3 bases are TGTGCCAGCAGAGGAGCGGATGAAAAACTGTTTTTT. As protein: CASRGADEKLFF.

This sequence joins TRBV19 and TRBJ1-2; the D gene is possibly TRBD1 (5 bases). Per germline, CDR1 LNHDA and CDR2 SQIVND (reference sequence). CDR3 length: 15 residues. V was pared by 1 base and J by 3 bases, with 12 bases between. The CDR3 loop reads CASSIGAAGHYGYTF. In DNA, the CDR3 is TGTGCCAGTAGTATAGGGGCCGCAGGGCACTATGGCTACACCTTC.

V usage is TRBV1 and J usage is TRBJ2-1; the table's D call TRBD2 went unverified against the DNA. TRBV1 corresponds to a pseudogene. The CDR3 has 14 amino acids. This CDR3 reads CTSSQAVTIHEQFF. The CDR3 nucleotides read TGCACCAGCAGCCAAGCAGTAACTATCCATGAGCAGTTCTTC.

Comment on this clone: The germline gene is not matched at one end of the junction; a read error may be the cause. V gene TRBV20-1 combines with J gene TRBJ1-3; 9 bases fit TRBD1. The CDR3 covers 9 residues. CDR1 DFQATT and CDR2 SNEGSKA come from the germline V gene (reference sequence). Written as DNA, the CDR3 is TGCAGTGCTATGGGGGACAGGGTGTTT. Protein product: CSAMGDRVF.

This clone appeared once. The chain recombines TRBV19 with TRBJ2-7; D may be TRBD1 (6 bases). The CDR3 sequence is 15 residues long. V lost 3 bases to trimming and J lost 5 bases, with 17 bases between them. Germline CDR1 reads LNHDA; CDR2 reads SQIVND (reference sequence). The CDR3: CASSMGTGSLDEQYF. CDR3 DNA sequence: TGTGCCAGTAGTATGGGTACAGGGTCCTTGGACGAGCAGTACTTC.

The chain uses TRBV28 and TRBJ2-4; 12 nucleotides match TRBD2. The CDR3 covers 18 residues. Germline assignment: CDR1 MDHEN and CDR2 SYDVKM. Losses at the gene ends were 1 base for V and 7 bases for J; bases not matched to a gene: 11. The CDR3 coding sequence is TGTGCCAGCAGTTTATATCGGGCTAGCGGGAGGGCCTCGAACATTCAGTACTTC. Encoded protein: CASSLYRASGRASNIQYF.

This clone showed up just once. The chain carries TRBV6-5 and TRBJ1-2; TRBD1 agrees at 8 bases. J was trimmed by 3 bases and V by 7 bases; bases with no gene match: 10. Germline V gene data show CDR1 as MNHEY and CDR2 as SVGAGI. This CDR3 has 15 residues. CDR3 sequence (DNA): TGTGCCAGCAACACAAGACAGGGGAATTACTATGGCTACACCTTC. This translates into CASNTRQGNYYGYTF.

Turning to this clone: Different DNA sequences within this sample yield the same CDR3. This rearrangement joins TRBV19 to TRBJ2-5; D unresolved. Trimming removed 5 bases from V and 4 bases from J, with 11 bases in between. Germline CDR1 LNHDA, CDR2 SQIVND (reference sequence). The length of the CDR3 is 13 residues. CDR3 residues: CASSVTSRETQYF. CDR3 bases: TGTGCCAGTAGTGTTACTTCGCGAGAGACCCAGTACTTC.

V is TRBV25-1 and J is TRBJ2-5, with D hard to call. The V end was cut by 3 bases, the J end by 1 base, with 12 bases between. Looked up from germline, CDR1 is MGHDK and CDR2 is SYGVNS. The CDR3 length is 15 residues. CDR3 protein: CASSEEVQSQETQYF. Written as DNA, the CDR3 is TGTGCCAGCAGTGAGGAAGTACAGAGCCAAGAGACCCAGTACTTC.

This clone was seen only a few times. Here the CDR3 DNA reads TGTGCCAGCAGTTCCGGGACAGGGGGCAATCAGCCCCAGCATTTT. This gives the protein CASSSGTGGNQPQHF. The chain uses TRBV6-5 and TRBJ1-5, with 10 bases identical to TRBD1. Germline values: CDR1 MNHEY, CDR2 SVGAGI. This CDR3 has 15 amino acids. V lost 4 bases, J lost 2 bases, and 2 bases stayed unmatched.

The CDR3 here is CASSFGLASYEQYF. In DNA, the CDR3 is TGTGCCAGCAGCTTCGGACTAGCCAGCTACGAGCAGTACTTC. The chain links TRBV7-2 to TRBJ2-7; 8 bases map to TRBD2. The V and J ends lost 3 bases and 3 bases, in that order; junction bases with no gene match: 4. The V gene's germline CDR1 is SGHTA and CDR2 FQGNSA. This CDR3 has 14 residues.

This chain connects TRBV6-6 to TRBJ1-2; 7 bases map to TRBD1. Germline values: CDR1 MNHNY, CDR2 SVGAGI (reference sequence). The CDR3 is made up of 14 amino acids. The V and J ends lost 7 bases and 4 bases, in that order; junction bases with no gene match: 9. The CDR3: CASTLRGLGYGYTF. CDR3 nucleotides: TGTGCCAGCACCCTTAGGGGGCTGGGCTATGGCTACACCTTC.

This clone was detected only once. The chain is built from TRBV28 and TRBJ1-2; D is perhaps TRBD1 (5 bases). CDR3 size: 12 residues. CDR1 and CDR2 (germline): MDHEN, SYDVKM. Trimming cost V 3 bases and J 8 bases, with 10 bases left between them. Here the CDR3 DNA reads TGTGCCAGCAGTTTGGCAGGGAACGGCTACACCTTC. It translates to CASSLAGNGYTF.

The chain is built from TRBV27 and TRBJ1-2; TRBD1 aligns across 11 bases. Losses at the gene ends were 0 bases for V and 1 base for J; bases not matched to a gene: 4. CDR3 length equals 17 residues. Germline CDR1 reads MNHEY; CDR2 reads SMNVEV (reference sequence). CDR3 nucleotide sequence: TGTGCCAGCAGTTTATCGGGACAGGGGGATTATAACTATGGCTACACCTTC. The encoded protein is CASSLSGQGDYNYGYTF.

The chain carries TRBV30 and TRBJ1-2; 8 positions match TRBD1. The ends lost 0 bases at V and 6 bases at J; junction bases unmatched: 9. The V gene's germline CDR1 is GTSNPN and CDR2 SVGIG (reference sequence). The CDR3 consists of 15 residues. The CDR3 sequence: CAWSVSPGGLDGYTF. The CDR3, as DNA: TGTGCCTGGAGTGTTTCTCCAGGGGGCCTCGATGGCTACACCTTC.

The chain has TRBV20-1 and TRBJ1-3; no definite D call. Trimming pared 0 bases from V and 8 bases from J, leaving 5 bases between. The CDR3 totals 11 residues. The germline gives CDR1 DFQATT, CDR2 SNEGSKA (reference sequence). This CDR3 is CSARDLDTIYF. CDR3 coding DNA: TGCAGTGCTAGAGATCTAGACACCATATATTTT.

In DNA, the CDR3 is TGTGCCAGCAGTTTGCGTGGGGGAGGCCAAGAGACCCAGTACTTC. Its translation: CASSLRGGGQETQYF. V is TRBV28 and J is TRBJ2-5; a possible D gene is TRBD2 (6 bases). CDR1 and CDR2 from the germline V gene are MDHEN and SYDVKM. Trimming took 3 bases from V and 1 from J, leaving 12 bases between them. The CDR3 has 15 residues.